A selection of T cell receptor beta chains follows, all from one sample in a study of Ad26.COV2.S vaccination and SARS-CoV-2 variants. Assay used: immunoSEQ multiplex PCR; TCRdb lists only in-frame clones, some missing. Of 360,000 or so clones in the sample, around 91% are singletons; the top ten hold around 1.9%. Sample: peripheral blood, taken in a trial of Ad26.COV2.S vaccine versus placebo. Receptors originate from a person between 18 and 65 years old who received the Ad26.COV2.S COVID-19 vaccine or a placebo. The CDR3 runs from the conserved cysteine through the conserved F or W. Each record gives: clone size, D gene, V gene, J gene, CDR3 length, CDR3 DNA, CDR3 protein. D genes are given only for firm matches. Some rows mark clone size as missing; the rest say once, few, many or name a class of expanded clone.

once	-	TRBV5-5	TRBJ1-6	13	TGTGCCAGCAGCCCAGACAGTGATTCACCCCTCCACTTT	CASSPDSDSPLHF
-	-	TRBV7-9	TRBJ2-1	12	TGTGCCAGCAACCTTGTAGCTTCTGAGCAGTTCTTC	CASNLVASEQFF
-	-	TRBV28	TRBJ2-1	13	TGTGCCAGCAGGGGAAGAAAGGAGGGAGTGCAGTTCTTC	CASRGRKEGVQFF
-	TRBD1	TRBV7-2	TRBJ2-5	15	TGTGCCAGCAGCTCCACAGGGGTTCCTCAAGAGACCCAGTACTTC	CASSSTGVPQETQYF
-	TRBD1	TRBV5-1	TRBJ2-7	14	TGCGCCAGCCGCCGGGACAGGTCTCCCTACGAGCAGTACTTC	CASRRDRSPYEQYF
-	TRBD1	TRBV29-1	TRBJ1-2	13	TGCAGCGTTGAGACAGGGTCGAAGGGTGGCTACACCTTC	CSVETGSKGGYTF
-	-	TRBV18	TRBJ1-1	13	TGTGCCAGCTCACCGGGGGTTGGCACTGAAGCTTTCTTT	CASSPGVGTEAFF
few	TRBD2	TRBV7-6	TRBJ2-1	15	TGTGCCAGCAGCCGGGGACTAGCGGCAATTGGTGAGCAGTTCTTC	CASSRGLAAIGEQFF
-	-	TRBV5-1	TRBJ2-7	13	TGCGCCAGCAGCTTCACGAGCTCCTACGAGCAGTACTTC	CASSFTSSYEQYF
-	TRBD1	TRBV7-9	TRBJ2-1	16	TGTGCCAGCAGCACCTGGGGGGGACAGGGATACAATGAGCAGTTCTTC	CASSTWGGQGYNEQFF
-	-	TRBV5-5	TRBJ2-7	16	TGTGCCAGCAGCCTCAGGGTCACAGGGACGCCCTACGAGCAGTACTTC	CASSLRVTGTPYEQYF
-	-	TRBV11-2	TRBJ2-7	13	TGTGCCAGCAGGTTTATGGGGACAAACGAGCAGTACTTC	CASRFMGTNEQYF
-	-	TRBV6-6	TRBJ1-5	13	TGTGCCAGCAGTAGCAGGAACAATCAGCCCCAGCATTTT	CASSSRNNQPQHF
once	-	TRBV11-2	TRBJ2-2	17	TGTGCCAGCAGCCCCCTTTTGGGTCGGGGTAACACCGGGGAGCTGTTTTTT	CASSPLLGRGNTGELFF
once	-	TRBV21-1	TRBJ1-5	16	TGTGCCAGCAGCAAACCGGGACAGGGTCTCAATCAGCCCCAGCATTTT	CASSKPGQGLNQPQHF
-	-	TRBV20-1	TRBJ2-5	11	TGCAGTGCGGATAAAGGAGAGACCCAGTACTTC	CSADKGETQYF
-	TRBD1	TRBV2	TRBJ1-5	14	TGTGCCAGTGCAGGGGGGAGAAGCAATCAGCCCCAGCATTTT	CASAGGRSNQPQHF
-	TRBD1	TRBV6-5	TRBJ2-1	15	TGTGCCAGCACCAAAAACAGGGGCCCTGACAATGAGCAGTTCTTC	CASTKNRGPDNEQFF
-	-	TRBV27	TRBJ1-5	14	TGTGCCAGCAGAGATAGTGGGGGCAATCAGCCCCAGCATTTT	CASRDSGGNQPQHF
-	TRBD1	TRBV7-2	TRBJ2-7	15	TGTGCCAGCAGATTTAATACAGGGGGGACTCACGAGCAGTACTTC	CASRFNTGGTHEQYF
-	TRBD2	TRBV10-3	TRBJ2-1	11	TGTGCCATCTCGCGGGGGGATGAGCAGTTCTTC	CAISRGDEQFF
-	-	TRBV9	TRBJ1-3	16	TGTGCCAGCAGCCCCGAGACCGCTTCGACCGGAGACACCATATATTTT	CASSPETASTGDTIYF
-	-	TRBV10-3	TRBJ2-1	13	TGTGCCATCGGGAAGGAGGAAGGGAGTGAGCAGTTCTTC	CAIGKEEGSEQFF
-	-	TRBV28	TRBJ2-3	15	TGTGCCAGCAGTTTATCGGGTCCAGAATTCAGGGGGCAGTATTTT	CASSLSGPEFRGQYF
-	TRBD1	TRBV11-1	TRBJ2-1	13	TGTGCCAGCAGCTGGCGGACAGGGGGTGAGCAGTTCTTC	CASSWRTGGEQFF
once	-	TRBV15	TRBJ1-2	15	TGTGCCACCAGCAAGGAGGGGCTCGACACTTATGGCTACACCTTC	CATSKEGLDTYGYTF
-	-	TRBV12-3/TRBV12-4	TRBJ2-7	13	TGTGCCAGCAGAATGGGACTTCGCTACGAGCAGTACTTC	CASRMGLRYEQYF
-	-	TRBV5-6	TRBJ2-7	15	TGTGCCAGCAGACGGTGGATTGGGGTCTCCTACGAGCAGTACTTC	CASRRWIGVSYEQYF
-	-	TRBV6-5	TRBJ1-3	15	TGTGCCAGCAGCCTTCAAGGGGGAGCGGGAAACACCATATATTTT	CASSLQGGAGNTIYF
once	TRBD2	TRBV5-1	TRBJ2-1	17	TGCGCCAGCAGCCGACTAGCGGGAAATATAAACTACAATGAGCAGTTCTTC	CASSRLAGNINYNEQFF
-	-	TRBV19	TRBJ1-5	16	TGTGCCAGTAGTATAGCCAGGGGTGTAGGCAATCAGCCCCAGCATTTT	CASSIARGVGNQPQHF
-	TRBD1	TRBV5-1	TRBJ2-3	16	TGCGCCAGCAGCTTGGCCGTAGGGGGCGGCACAGATACGCAGTATTTT	CASSLAVGGGTDTQYF
-	TRBD2	TRBV30	TRBJ2-3	15	TGTGCCTGGAGTGTAGCGGGAGGGCGGAGGGGTACGCAGTATTTT	CAWSVAGGRRGTQYF
-	TRBD1	TRBV7-9	TRBJ2-3	17	TGTGCCAGCAGCGGGGACAGGGGGCGCAGGGCGACAGATACGCAGTATTTT	CASSGDRGRRATDTQYF
-	TRBD1	TRBV10-2	TRBJ2-1	17	TGCGCCAGCAGGTGGTTGGGACCGGGACAGGGGCATAATGAGCAGTTCTTC	CASRWLGPGQGHNEQFF
-	-	TRBV14	TRBJ2-7	13	TGTGCCAGCAGCCAAGGATCCTACTACGAGCAGTACTTC	CASSQGSYYEQYF
-	-	TRBV9	TRBJ2-1	13	TGTGCCAGCAGCAAAGGGCCCCGCGGTGAGCAGTTCTTC	CASSKGPRGEQFF
-	-	TRBV6-7	TRBJ1-1	15	TGTGCCAGCAGTATTGACAGTCCCATGAACACTGAAGCTTTCTTT	CASSIDSPMNTEAFF
-	-	TRBV11-3	TRBJ2-7	14	TGTGCCAGCAGCCTGGGCGCCAGCTCCTACGAGCAGTACTTC	CASSLGASSYEQYF
-	-	TRBV21-1	TRBJ2-2	17	TGTGCCAGCTCCCATCCCCGTCGGACAAGCCACACCGGGGAGCTGTTTTTT	CASSHPRRTSHTGELFF
-	TRBD1	TRBV9	TRBJ1-2	17	TGTGCCAGCAGCGTAGTGGCATCCGGGACAGGGGGCTTTGGCTACACCTTC	CASSVVASGTGGFGYTF
-	-	TRBV27	TRBJ2-3	15	TGTGCCAGCAGTGGGGTGGTCTCTAGCACAGATACGCAGTATTTT	CASSGVVSSTDTQYF
-	-	TRBV19	TRBJ2-7	12	TGTGCCAGTCAGGATTTTAACTACGAGCAGTACTTC	CASQDFNYEQYF
-	TRBD1	TRBV4-1	TRBJ1-5	17	TGCGCCAGCAGCCAAGACGGGACAGGGTTCGGCAATCAGCCCCAGCATTTT	CASSQDGTGFGNQPQHF
-	-	TRBV6-5	TRBJ2-1	12	TGTGCCAGCGAAGGGGTTGACAATGAGCAGTTCTTC	CASEGVDNEQFF
once	-	TRBV7-9	TRBJ1-1	15	TGTGCCAGCAGCTCGGCCTGGGCGGAGAACACTGAAGCTTTCTTT	CASSSAWAENTEAFF
-	TRBD2	TRBV19	TRBJ2-3	14	TGTGCCAGTAGGGCTAGCGGGAGCACAGATACGCAGTATTTT	CASRASGSTDTQYF
once	-	TRBV12-3/TRBV12-4	TRBJ2-1	12	TGTGCCAGCAGTTTAGGGAGCCCCGAGCAGTTCTTC	CASSLGSPEQFF